The TCR beta chain under discussion was sequenced for a study of CD4 T cells in relation to SARS-CoV-2 and coronaviruses. Study-level points and caveats: No donor gave both pre-pandemic and post-infection samples.

Note on this clone: The antigen is unknown.

The CDR3 has 13 residues. V was trimmed by 6 bases and J by 2 bases, leaving 10 bases between them. From germline, CDR1 is MNHEY and CDR2 SMNVEV (reference sequence). Measured with immunoSEQ multiplex PCR; TCRdb has only the in-frame clones, and not every one. The sample holds 18,000 or so clones, about 74% seen once. Before the COVID-19 pandemic, during about 2011-2018, CD4+ T cells were taken from unexposed donors. Isolation of CD4+ T cells took place after about 9 days in culture. As cell numbers allowed, unexposed-donor CD4+ T cells faced SARS-CoV-2 S/N and four cold-coronavirus spikes. The chain combines TRBV27 with TRBJ1-2, with a tentative D call TRBD1 (6 bases). Sequencing was done on a sample of CD4+ T cells from PBMCs, cultured in vitro. This clonotype originated in a human donor in good health. The chain's CDR3 is CASSLDSNYGYTF. The DNA of the CDR3 is TGTGCCAGCAGCTTGGACAGCAACTATGGCTACACCTTC.